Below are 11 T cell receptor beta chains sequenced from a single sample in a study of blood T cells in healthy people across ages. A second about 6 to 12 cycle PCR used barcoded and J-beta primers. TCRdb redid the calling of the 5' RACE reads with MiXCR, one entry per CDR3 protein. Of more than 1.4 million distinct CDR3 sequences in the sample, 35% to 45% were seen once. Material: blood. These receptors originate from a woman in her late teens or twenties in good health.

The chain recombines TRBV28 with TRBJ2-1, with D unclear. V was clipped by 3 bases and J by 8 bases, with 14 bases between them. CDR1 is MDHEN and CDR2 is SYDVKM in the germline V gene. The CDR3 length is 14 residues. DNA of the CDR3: TGTGCCAGCAGTTTGCAGAGAGAGGACGATGAGCAGTTCTTC. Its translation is CASSLQREDDEQFF.

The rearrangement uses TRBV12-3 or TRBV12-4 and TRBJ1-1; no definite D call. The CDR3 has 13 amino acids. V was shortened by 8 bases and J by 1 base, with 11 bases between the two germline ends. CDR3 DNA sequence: TGTGCCAGCGCCATACTAGGGAACACTGAAGCTTTCTTT. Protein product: CASAILGNTEAFF.

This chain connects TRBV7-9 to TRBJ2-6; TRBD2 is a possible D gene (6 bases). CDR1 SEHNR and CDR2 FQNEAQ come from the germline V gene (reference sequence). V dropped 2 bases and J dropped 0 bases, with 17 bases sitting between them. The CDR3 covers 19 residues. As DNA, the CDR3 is TGTGCCAGCAGCTTACTCGGGACTGGGCTAAGCTCTGGGGCCAACGTCCTGACTTTC. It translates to CASSLLGTGLSSGANVLTF.

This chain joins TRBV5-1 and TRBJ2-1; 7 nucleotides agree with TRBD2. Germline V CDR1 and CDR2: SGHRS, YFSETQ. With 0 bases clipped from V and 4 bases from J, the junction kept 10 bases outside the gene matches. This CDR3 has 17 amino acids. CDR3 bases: TGCGCCAGCAGCTTGGTTTTTGGGACTATTGATTACAATGAGCAGTTCTTC. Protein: CASSLVFGTIDYNEQFF.

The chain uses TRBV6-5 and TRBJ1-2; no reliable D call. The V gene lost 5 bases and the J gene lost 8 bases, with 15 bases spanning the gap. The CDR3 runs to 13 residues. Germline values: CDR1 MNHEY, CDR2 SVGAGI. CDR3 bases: TGTGCCAGCAGTGCACCCTTGTACTCGGGCTACACCTTC. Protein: CASSAPLYSGYTF.

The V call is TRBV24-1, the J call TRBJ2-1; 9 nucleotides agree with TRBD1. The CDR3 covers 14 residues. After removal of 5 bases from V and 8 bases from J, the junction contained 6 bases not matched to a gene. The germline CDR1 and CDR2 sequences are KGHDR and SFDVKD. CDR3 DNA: TGTGCCACCAGTGTCCTCTGGACAGGGGATGAGCAGTTCTTC. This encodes CATSVLWTGDEQFF.

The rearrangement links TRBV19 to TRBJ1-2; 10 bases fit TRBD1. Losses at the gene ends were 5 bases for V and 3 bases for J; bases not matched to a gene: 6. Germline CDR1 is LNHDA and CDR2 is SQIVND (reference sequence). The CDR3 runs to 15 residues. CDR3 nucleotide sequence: TGTGCCAGTAGTGAAGACAGGGGGCGAGACTATGGCTACACCTTC. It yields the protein CASSEDRGRDYGYTF.

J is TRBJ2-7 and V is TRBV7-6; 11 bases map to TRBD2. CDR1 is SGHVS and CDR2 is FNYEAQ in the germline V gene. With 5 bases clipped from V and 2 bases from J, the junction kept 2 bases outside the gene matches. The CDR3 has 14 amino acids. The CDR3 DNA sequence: TGTGCCAGCAGCCGTAGCGGGAGGGCCTACGAGCAGTACTTC. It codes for CASSRSGRAYEQYF.

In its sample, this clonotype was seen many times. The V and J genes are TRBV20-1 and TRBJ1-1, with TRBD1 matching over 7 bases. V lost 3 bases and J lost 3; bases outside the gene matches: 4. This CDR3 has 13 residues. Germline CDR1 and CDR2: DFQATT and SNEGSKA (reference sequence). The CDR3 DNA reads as TGCAGTGCTAGGGCAGGGGGATACACTGAAGCTTTCTTT. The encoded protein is CSARAGGYTEAFF.

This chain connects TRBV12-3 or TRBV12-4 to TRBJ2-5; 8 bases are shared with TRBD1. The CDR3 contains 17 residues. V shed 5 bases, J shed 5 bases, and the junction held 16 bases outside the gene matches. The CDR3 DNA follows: TGTGCCAGCAGTCCCAAACGACAGGGGAAGTCAACGGAGACCCAGTACTTC. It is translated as CASSPKRQGKSTETQYF.

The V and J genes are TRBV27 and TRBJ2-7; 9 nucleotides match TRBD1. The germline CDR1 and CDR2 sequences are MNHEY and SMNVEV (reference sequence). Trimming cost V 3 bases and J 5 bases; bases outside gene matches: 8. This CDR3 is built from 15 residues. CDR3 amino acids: CASSFGTGTGNEQYF. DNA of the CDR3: TGTGCCAGCAGTTTTGGGACCGGGACAGGGAACGAGCAGTACTTC.